Listed here are 5 T cell receptor beta chains from one sample, sequenced in a study of shared clonotypes between healthy human individuals. Assay used: immunoSEQ multiplex PCR; TCRdb lists only in-frame clones, some missing. The table includes around 2.5 million clones, roughly 93% detected once. The sequencing input was naive CD4+ T cells from PBMCs. The sample's subset: CD45RA+ positively selected. The receptors originated from a young man in good health. Some clones in this sample may be carry-over from other donors' samples.

This chain uses TRBV14 with TRBJ1-2; D is ambiguous. This CDR3 is built from 16 residues. Germline values: CDR1 SGHDN, CDR2 FVKESK. The V gene lost 1 base and the J gene lost 5 bases, with 17 bases spanning the gap. The CDR3, as DNA: TGTGCCAGCAGCCAAGGGCTAGGGTACGAACGGTATGGCTACACCTTC. Protein product: CASSQGLGYERYGYTF.

The chain joins TRBV5-1 to TRBJ2-3, with D tentatively TRBD1 (5 bases). CDR3 size: 15 residues. CDR1 SGHRS and CDR2 YFSETQ come from the germline V gene. Trimming shortened V by 0 bases and J by 5 bases, and 13 bases separated the two germline ends. CDR3 DNA: TGCGCCAGCAGCTTGGAGTCCAGGGCCAGAGATACGCAGTATTTT. Encoded protein: CASSLESRARDTQYF. Supplemented by reference TRBV5-1 and TRBJ2-3, the full variable domain reads KAGVTQTPRYLIKTRGQQVTLSCSPISGHRSVSWYQQTPGQGLQFLFEYFSETQRNKGNFPGRFSGRQFSNSRSEMNVSTLELGDSALYLCASSLESRARDTQYFGPGTRLTVL.

In this sample, this clone turned up once. V usage is TRBV5-6 and J usage is TRBJ2-1; a weak D match, TRBD2 (6 bases). Trimming removed 4 bases from V and 5 bases from J, with 13 bases in between. This CDR3 region has 14 residues. The germline CDR1 and CDR2 sequences are SGHDT and YYEEEE. This CDR3 reads CASSPGLDNNEQFF. The CDR3, as DNA: TGTGCCAGCAGCCCGGGACTGGATAACAATGAGCAGTTCTTC.

The rearrangement joins TRBV9 to TRBJ2-3; TRBD2 aligns across 11 bases. The CDR3 is 18 residues long. The J segment lost 2 bases and the V segment lost 4 bases, leaving 12 bases of the junction unmatched. Germline loops: CDR1 SGDLS, CDR2 YYNGEE. CDR3 sequence: CASSSRLAGPALTDTQYF. For the CDR3, the DNA is TGTGCCAGCAGCTCCAGACTAGCGGGACCTGCCCTCACAGATACGCAGTATTTT.

The chain combines TRBV27 with TRBJ1-4; weak D call: TRBD1 (6 bases). The CDR3 consists of 18 residues. Germline V lookup: CDR1 MNHEY, CDR2 SMNVEV (reference sequence). Trimming removed 3 bases at V and 12 bases at J, with 29 bases between. Written as DNA, the CDR3 is TGTGCCAGCAGTTTGGTGGGGGGGCGTCGGTTTCGGACTACGGAACTGTTTTTT. It translates to CASSLVGGRRFRTTELFF.